A selection of T cell receptor beta chains follows, all from one sample in a study of neurological immune-mediated disorders. TCRdb reprocessed the 5' RACE reads via MiXCR and lists one record per CDR3 protein. Of under 85,000 distinct CDR3 sequences in the sample, 13% to 15% were seen once. Sample: PBMCs. The receptors here all came from a woman aged 50 to 65 in good health. The CDR3 runs from the conserved cysteine through the conserved F or W. The D gene is left open where the match is weak. Size is stated for part of the rows, as once, few or many counts, or as a class when the clone is expanded.

.	TRBV28	TRBJ2-1	many	CASRSGGNSYNEQFF	TGTGCCAGCAGATCTGGCGGGAATTCCTACAATGAGCAGTTCTTC
TRBD1	TRBV5-1	TRBJ2-1	.	CASSTGTGGYNEQFF	TGCGCCAGCAGCACCGGGACAGGGGGGTACAATGAGCAGTTCTTC
.	TRBV10-3	TRBJ2-5	many	CAISSSETQYF	TGTGCCATCAGTTCTTCGGAGACCCAGTACTTC
TRBD1	TRBV20-1	TRBJ2-1	few	CSASPLGRGLYNEQFF	TGCAGTGCTAGCCCATTGGGCAGGGGGCTCTACAATGAGCAGTTCTTC
TRBD1	TRBV28	TRBJ1-5	many	CASRLDRNNQPQHF	TGTGCCAGCAGGCTGGACAGGAACAATCAGCCCCAGCATTTT
.	TRBV28	TRBJ2-4	.	CASSVALARGSIQYF	TGTGCCAGCAGTGTGGCCCTAGCCCGGGGGAGCATTCAGTACTTC
.	TRBV12-3/TRBV12-4	TRBJ2-3	many	CASSRDLVNTQYF	TGTGCCAGCAGTAGGGACCTTGTGAATACGCAGTATTTT
TRBD1	TRBV27	TRBJ2-7	many	CASSPGQGYEQYF	TGTGCCAGCAGTCCGGGACAGGGCTACGAGCAGTACTTC
.	TRBV27	TRBJ1-1	.	CASSFSGGVETEAFF	TGTGCCAGCAGTTTTAGCGGGGGAGTAGAAACTGAAGCTTTCTTT
TRBD1	TRBV28	TRBJ2-5	many	CASSLPGQGSETQYF	TGTGCCAGCAGTTTACCGGGACAGGGATCTGAGACCCAGTACTTC
TRBD2	TRBV20-1	TRBJ2-1	few	CSAALVRTSDYNEQFF	TGCAGTGCTGCCCTTGTAAGGACTAGCGACTACAATGAGCAGTTCTTC
.	TRBV19	TRBJ2-2	many	CASSIGAEPGELFF	TGTGCCAGTAGTATAGGGGCGGAGCCCGGGGAGCTGTTTTTT
.	TRBV29-1	TRBJ2-7	many	CSVKTPYEQYF	TGCAGCGTCAAGACCCCCTACGAGCAGTACTTC
TRBD1	TRBV28	TRBJ1-2	many	CASSFPPAGGLIYGYTF	TGTGCCAGCAGTTTCCCCCCAGCAGGGGGATTGATCTATGGCTACACCTTC
TRBD2	TRBV5-5	TRBJ2-2	few	CASSLSRGIITGELFF	TGTGCCAGCAGCTTATCGCGGGGGATAATCACCGGGGAGCTGTTTTTT
TRBD1	TRBV7-9	TRBJ1-2	many	CASSFPSGTGSYEDGYTF	TGTGCCAGCAGCTTCCCAAGCGGGACAGGGTCTTATGAAGATGGCTACACCTTC
TRBD2	TRBV6-2/TRBV6-3	TRBJ2-7	many	CASRRTSGRYEEQYF	TGTGCCAGCAGAAGGACTAGCGGGAGATACGAAGAGCAGTACTTC
.	TRBV5-1	TRBJ2-5	many	CASSIRQAQETQYF	TGCGCCAGCAGCATTCGACAGGCTCAAGAGACCCAGTACTTC
.	TRBV7-9	TRBJ2-6	.	CASSGGGTSSGANVLTF	TGTGCCAGCAGCGGAGGGGGGACGAGCTCTGGGGCCAACGTCCTGACTTTC
.	TRBV5-6	TRBJ1-1	many	CASSPPGVPEAFF	TGTGCCAGCAGCCCACCGGGGGTCCCTGAAGCTTTCTTT
.	TRBV29-1	TRBJ1-2	many	CSVGEGYPNYGYTF	TGCAGCGTTGGAGAGGGCTACCCTAACTATGGCTACACCTTC
TRBD1	TRBV5-1	TRBJ2-5	many	CASSGTAQETQYF	TGCGCCAGCAGCGGGACAGCCCAAGAGACCCAGTACTTC
.	TRBV2	TRBJ2-2	many	CASSAGSTGELFF	TGTGCCAGCAGCGCCGGGTCCACCGGGGAGCTGTTTTTT
TRBD1	TRBV19	TRBJ1-1	.	CASSGTARTEAFF	TGTGCCAGTAGTGGGACAGCCCGCACTGAAGCTTTCTTT
TRBD1	TRBV20-1	TRBJ2-1	.	CSALRGTGSNEQFF	TGCAGTGCCTTAAGAGGGACAGGGAGCAATGAGCAGTTCTTC
.	TRBV7-2	TRBJ2-1	many	CASRPYTGRGNEQFF	TGTGCCAGCAGACCCTACACGGGACGAGGCAATGAGCAGTTCTTC
TRBD1	TRBV5-1	TRBJ1-2	many	CASSTGTGTSYGYTF	TGCGCCAGCAGCACCGGGACAGGGACCTCCTATGGCTACACCTTC
.	TRBV5-1	TRBJ2-7	many	CASSLGEFYEQYF	TGCGCCAGCAGCTTGGGGGAATTCTACGAGCAGTACTTC
TRBD1	TRBV10-2	TRBJ1-2	many	CASSVRGTNYGYTF	TGCGCCAGCAGTGTCAGGGGGACTAACTATGGCTACACCTTC
.	TRBV7-6	TRBJ1-3	many	CASSPRTVSGNTIYF	TGTGCCAGCAGCCCTCGGACAGTATCTGGAAACACCATATATTTT